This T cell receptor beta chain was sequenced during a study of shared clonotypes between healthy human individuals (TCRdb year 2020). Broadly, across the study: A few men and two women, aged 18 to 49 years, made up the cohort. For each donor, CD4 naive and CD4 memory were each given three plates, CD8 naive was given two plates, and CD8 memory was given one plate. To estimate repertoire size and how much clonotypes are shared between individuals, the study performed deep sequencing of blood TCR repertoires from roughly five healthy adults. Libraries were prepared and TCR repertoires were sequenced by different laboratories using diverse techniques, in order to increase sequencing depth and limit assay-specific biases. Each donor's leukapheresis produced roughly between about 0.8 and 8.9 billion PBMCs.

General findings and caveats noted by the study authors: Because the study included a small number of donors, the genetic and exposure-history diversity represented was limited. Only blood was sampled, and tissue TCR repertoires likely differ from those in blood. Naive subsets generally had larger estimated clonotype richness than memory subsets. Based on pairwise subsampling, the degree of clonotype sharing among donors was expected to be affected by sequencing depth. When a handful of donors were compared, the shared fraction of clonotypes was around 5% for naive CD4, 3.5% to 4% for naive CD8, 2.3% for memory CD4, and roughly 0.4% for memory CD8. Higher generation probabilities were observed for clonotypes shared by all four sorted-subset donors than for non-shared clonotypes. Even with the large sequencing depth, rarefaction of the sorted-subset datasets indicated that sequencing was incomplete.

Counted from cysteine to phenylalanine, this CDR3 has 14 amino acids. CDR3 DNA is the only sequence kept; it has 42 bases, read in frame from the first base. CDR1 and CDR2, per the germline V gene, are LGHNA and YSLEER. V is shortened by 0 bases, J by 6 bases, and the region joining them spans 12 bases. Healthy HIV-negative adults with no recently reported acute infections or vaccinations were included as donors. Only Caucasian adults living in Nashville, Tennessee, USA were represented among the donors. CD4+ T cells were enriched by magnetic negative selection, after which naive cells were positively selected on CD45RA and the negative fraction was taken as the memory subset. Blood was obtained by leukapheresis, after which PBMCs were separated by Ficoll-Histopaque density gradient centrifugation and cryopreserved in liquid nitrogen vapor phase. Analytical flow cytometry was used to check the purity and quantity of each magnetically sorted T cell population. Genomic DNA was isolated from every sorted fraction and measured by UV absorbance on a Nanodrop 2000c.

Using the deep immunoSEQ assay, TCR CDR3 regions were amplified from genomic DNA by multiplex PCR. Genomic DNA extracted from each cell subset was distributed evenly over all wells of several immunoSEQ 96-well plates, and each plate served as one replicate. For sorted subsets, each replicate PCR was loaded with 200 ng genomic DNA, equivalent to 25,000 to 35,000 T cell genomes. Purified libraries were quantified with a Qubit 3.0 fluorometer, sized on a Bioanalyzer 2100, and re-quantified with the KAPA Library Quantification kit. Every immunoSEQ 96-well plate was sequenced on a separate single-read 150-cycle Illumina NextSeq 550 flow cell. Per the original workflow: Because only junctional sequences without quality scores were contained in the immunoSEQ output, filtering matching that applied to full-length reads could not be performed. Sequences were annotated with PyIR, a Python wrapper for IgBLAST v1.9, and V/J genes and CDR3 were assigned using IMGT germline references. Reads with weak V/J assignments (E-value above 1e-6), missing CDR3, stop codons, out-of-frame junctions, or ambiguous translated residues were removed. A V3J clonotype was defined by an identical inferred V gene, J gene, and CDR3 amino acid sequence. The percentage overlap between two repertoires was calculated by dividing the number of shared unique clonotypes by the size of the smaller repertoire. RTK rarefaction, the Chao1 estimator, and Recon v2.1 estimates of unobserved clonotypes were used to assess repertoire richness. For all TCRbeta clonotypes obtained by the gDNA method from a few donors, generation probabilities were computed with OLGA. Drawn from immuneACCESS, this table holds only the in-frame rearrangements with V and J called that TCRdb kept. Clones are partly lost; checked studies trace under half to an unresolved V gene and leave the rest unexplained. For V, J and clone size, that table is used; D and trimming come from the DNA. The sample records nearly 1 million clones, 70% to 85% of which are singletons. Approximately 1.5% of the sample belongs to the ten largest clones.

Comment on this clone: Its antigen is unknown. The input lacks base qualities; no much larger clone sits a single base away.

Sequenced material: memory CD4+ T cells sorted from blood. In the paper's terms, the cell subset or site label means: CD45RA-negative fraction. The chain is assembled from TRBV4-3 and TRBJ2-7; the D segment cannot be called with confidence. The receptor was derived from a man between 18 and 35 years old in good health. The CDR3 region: CASSQDVSSPEQYF. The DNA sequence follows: TGCGCCAGCAGCCAAGATGTTAGCTCCCCCGAGCAGTACTTC.